This T cell receptor (beta chain) was sequenced in a study of cytomegalovirus exposure and HLA in healthy donors. V gave up 6 bases and J gave up 1 base; unmatched junction bases: 0. The CDR3 has 11 amino acids. The V gene's germline CDR1 is DFQATT and CDR2 SNEGSKA (reference sequence). In the PCR, 60 Vbeta and 13 Jbeta primers were used. Sequenced by immunoSEQ multiplex PCR; TCRdb stores in-frame clones only, minus some. The profile covers some 110,000 clones, with roughly 81% appearing a single time and about 1% taken by the ten largest. This chain connects TRBV20-1 to TRBJ2-7, with 7 bases fitting TRBD2. The sequence derives from a woman aged 25-40 years in good health and CMV-seronegative. Sequencing used PBMCs. CDR3 loop: CSAGGSYEQYF. The CDR3 DNA is TGCAGTGCGGGGGGGTCCTACGAGCAGTACTTC.